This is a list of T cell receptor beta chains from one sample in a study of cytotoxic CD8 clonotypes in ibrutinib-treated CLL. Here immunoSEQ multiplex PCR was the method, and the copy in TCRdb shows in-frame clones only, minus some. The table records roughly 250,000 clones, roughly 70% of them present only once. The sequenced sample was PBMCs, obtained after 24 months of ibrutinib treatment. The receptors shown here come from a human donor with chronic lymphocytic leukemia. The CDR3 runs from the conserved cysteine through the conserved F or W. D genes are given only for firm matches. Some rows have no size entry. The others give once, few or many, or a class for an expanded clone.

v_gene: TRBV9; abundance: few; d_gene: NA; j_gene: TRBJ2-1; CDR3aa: CASSARESEQFF; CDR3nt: TGTGCCAGCAGCGCGAGGGAAAGTGAGCAGTTCTTC
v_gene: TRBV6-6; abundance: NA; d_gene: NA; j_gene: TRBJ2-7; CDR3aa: CASSYRGQRTEQYF; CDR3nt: TGTGCCAGCAGTTACCGGGGCCAGCGAACGGAGCAGTACTTC
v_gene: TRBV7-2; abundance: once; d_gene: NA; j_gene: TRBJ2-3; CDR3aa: CASSLAVDPMNGDTQYF; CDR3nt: TGTGCCAGCAGCTTAGCGGTCGACCCAATGAATGGAGATACGCAGTATTTT
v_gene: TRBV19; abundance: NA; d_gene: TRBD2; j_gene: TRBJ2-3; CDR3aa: CASSIARTSGEDTQYF; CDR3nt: TGTGCCAGTAGTATAGCCCGGACTAGCGGTGAGGATACGCAGTATTTT
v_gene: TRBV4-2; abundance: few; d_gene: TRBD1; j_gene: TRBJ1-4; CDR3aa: CASSRDPQGFNEKLFF; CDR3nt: TGTGCCAGCAGCCGAGACCCACAGGGGTTTAATGAAAAACTGTTTTTT
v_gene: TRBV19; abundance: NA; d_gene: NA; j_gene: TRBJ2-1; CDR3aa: CASGERTLGNEQFF; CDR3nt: TGTGCCAGTGGGGAAAGGACCCTCGGCAATGAGCAGTTCTTC
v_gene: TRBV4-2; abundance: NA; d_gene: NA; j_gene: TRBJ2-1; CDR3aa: CASSQDGTASSYNEQFF; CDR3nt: TGTGCCAGCAGCCAAGATGGTACGGCAAGCTCCTACAATGAGCAGTTCTTC
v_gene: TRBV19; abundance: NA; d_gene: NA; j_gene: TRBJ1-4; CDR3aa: CASTNAPERVFF; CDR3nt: TGTGCCAGTACCAACGCACCGGAAAGGGTTTTTTTT
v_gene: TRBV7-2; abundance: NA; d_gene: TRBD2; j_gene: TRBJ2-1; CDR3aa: CASSLMSSGAQQFF; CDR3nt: TGTGCCAGCAGCTTAATGTCTAGCGGAGCGCAGCAGTTCTTC
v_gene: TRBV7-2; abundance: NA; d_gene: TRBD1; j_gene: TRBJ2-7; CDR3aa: CASSLIWDRYYEQYF; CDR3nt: TGTGCCAGCAGCTTAATTTGGGACAGGTACTACGAGCAGTACTTC
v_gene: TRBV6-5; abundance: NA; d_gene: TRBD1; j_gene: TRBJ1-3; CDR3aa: CASSRTGADTIYF; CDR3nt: TGTGCCAGCAGTCGGACAGGGGCTGACACCATATATTTT
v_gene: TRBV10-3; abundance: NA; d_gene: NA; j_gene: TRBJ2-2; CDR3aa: CAISESPPGQNTGELFF; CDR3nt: TGTGCCATCAGTGAGTCTCCTCCGGGACAAAACACCGGGGAGCTGTTTTTT
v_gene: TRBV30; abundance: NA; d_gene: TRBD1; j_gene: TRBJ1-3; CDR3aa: CASSGTGAGNTIYF; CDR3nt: TGTGCCTCCTCCGGGACAGGGGCCGGAAACACCATATATTTT
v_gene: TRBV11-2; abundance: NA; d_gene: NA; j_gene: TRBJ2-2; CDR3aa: CASSSGTHVTGELFF; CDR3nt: TGTGCCAGCAGCTCCGGGACCCACGTCACCGGGGAGCTGTTTTTT
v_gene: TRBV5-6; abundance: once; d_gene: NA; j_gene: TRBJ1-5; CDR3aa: CASSSGHLNSNQPQHF; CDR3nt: TGTGCCAGCAGCTCGGGACACCTCAATAGCAATCAGCCCCAGCATTTT
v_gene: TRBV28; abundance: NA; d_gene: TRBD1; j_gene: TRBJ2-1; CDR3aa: CASSKGQGFYNEQFF; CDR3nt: TGTGCCAGCAGTAAGGGACAGGGGTTTTACAATGAGCAGTTCTTC
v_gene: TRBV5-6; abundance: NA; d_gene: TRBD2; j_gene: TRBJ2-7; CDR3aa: CASSLGVAGGTYEQYF; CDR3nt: TGTGCCAGCAGCTTGGGGGTAGCGGGAGGTACCTACGAGCAGTACTTC
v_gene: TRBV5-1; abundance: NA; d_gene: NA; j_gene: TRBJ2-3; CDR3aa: CASSWVASEDTQYF; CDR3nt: TGCGCCAGCAGTTGGGTGGCTAGCGAAGATACGCAGTATTTT
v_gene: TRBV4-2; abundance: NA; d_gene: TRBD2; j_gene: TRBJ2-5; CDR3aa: CASSQGSGGTLETQYF; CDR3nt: TGTGCCAGCAGCCAAGGTAGCGGGGGGACCTTAGAGACCCAGTACTTC
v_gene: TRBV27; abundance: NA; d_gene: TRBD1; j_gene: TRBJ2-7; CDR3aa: CASSTRDRGSEQYF; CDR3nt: TGTGCCAGCAGTACCCGGGACAGGGGCAGTGAGCAGTACTTC
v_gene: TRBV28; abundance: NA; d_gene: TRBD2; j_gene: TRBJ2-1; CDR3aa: CASSSFSGGGYNEQFF; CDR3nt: TGTGCCAGCAGTTCCTTCAGCGGGGGGGGATACAATGAGCAGTTCTTC
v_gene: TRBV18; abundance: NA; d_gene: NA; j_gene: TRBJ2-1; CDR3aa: CASSPPVGNEQFF; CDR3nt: TGTGCCAGCTCACCACCAGTTGGCAATGAGCAGTTCTTC
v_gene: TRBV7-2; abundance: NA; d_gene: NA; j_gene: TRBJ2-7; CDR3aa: CASPPGGAYEQYF; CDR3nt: TGTGCCAGCCCCCCTGGCGGGGCCTACGAGCAGTACTTC
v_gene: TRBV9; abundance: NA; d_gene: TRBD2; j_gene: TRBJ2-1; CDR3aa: CASSPAGRAGRNEQFF; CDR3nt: TGTGCCAGCAGCCCCGCGGGTCGAGCGGGAAGAAATGAGCAGTTCTTC
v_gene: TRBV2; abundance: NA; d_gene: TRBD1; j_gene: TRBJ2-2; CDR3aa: CASSQQGPGELFF; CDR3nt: TGTGCCAGCAGTCAACAGGGGCCCGGGGAGCTGTTTTTT
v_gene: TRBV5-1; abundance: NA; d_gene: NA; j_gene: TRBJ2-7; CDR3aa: CASSSNPSSYEQYF; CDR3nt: TGCGCCAGCAGCAGTAACCCGTCCTCCTACGAGCAGTACTTC
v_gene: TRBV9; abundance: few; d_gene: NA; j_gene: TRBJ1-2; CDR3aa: CASGRTANYGYTF; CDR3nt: TGTGCCAGCGGTAGGACTGCTAACTATGGCTACACCTTC
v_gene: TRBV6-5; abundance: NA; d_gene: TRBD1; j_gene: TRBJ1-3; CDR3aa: CASSRDRDSGNTIYF; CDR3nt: TGTGCCAGCAGTCGGGACAGGGACTCTGGAAACACCATATATTTT
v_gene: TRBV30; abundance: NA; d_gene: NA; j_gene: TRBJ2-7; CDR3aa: CAWILSGVPYF; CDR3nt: TGTGCCTGGATCCTCTCAGGGGTTCCGTACTTC